This T cell receptor (beta chain) was profiled in a study of cytomegalovirus exposure and HLA in healthy donors. Study observations and caveats: Reportedly, HLA-A and HLA-B alleles of most subjects were accurately predicted from TCR beta.

PCR involved 60 Vbeta and 13 Jbeta primers. TCRdb keeps only in-frame clones here, not all; method: immunoSEQ multiplex PCR. The top ten hold approximately 0.7% of the sample, which has 150,000 to 200,000 clones, roughly 85% seen once. With regard to this clone: Its antigen is undetermined.

V lost 4 bases and J lost 2, with 16 bases in between. The CDR3 length is 16 residues. CDR1 LGHNA and CDR2 YSLEER come from the germline V gene. What was sequenced was PBMCs. The receptor was derived from a middle-aged woman in good health and CMV-seronegative. This rearrangement joins TRBV4-3 to TRBJ2-3, with a weak D call TRBD2 (7 bases). CDR3 residues: CASSPGGGGNTDTQYF. The DNA for the CDR3 is TGCGCCAGCAGCCCAGGCGGGGGCGGGAACACAGATACGCAGTATTTT.